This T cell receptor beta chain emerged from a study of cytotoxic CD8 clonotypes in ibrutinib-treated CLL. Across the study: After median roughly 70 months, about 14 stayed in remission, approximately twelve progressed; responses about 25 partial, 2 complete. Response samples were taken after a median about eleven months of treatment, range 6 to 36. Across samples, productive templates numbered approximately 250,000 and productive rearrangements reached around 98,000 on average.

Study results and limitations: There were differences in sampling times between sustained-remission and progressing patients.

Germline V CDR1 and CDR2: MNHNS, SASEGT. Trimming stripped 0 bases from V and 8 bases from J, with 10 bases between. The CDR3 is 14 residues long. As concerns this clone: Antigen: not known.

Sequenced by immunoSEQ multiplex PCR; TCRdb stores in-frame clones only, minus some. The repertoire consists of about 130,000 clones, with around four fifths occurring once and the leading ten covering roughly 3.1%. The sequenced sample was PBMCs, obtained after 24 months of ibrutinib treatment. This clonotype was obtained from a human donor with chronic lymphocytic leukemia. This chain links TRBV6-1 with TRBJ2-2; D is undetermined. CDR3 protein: CASSEATTGGELFF. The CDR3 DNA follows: TGTGCCAGCAGTGAAGCTACGACCGGAGGGGAGCTGTTTTTT.